These 13 T cell receptor beta chains came from one sample sequenced in a study of PD-1 blockade in mismatch repair-deficient tumors. Here immunoSEQ multiplex PCR was the method, and the copy in TCRdb shows in-frame clones only, minus some. The repertoire has about 120,000 clones, roughly 80% of them found once; the top ten carry 4% to 6%. Material: peripheral blood, obtained approximately 14 months after starting pembrolizumab. The receptors shown here come from an adult with mismatch repair-deficient cancer.

In this sample, this clone turned up a few times. The V call is TRBV7-2, the J call TRBJ1-5; D might be TRBD1 (5 bases). Per germline, CDR1 SGHTA and CDR2 FQGNSA. CDR3 length: 15 amino acids. The V and J ends lost 1 base and 2 bases respectively, with 9 bases between them. CDR3 region: CASSLEQDGNQPQHF. The CDR3, as DNA: TGTGCCAGCAGCTTAGAACAGGATGGCAATCAGCCCCAGCATTTT.

The chain joins TRBV5-5 to TRBJ2-1, with 11 bases that match TRBD2. V shed 4 bases and J 7 bases; nucleotides not matched to a gene: 4. Germline loops: CDR1 SGHKS, CDR2 YYEKEE (reference sequence). The CDR3 extends over 14 amino acids. CDR3 bases: TGTGCCAGCAGCCCGAGGACTAGCGGGAATGAGCAGTTCTTC. It is translated as CASSPRTSGNEQFF.

V usage is TRBV4-1 and J usage is TRBJ2-2; 9 bases match TRBD1. Germline CDR1 reads MGHRA; CDR2 reads YSYEKL. Losses at the gene ends were 8 bases for V and 3 bases for J; bases not matched to a gene: 4. This CDR3 region has 14 residues. The CDR3 is CASGTGSDTGELFF. The CDR3 DNA is TGCGCCAGCGGGACAGGGTCGGACACCGGGGAGCTGTTTTTT.

This clone was counted once. This rearrangement joins TRBV2 to TRBJ2-2, with D perhaps TRBD1 (6 bases). Germline assignment: CDR1 SNHLY and CDR2 FYNNEI. V lost 6 bases and J 0 bases, leaving 8 bases between the germline ends. This CDR3 comprises 14 residues. The CDR3 nucleotides read TGTGCCAGCAGCAGGGGAGCGAACACCGGGGAGCTGTTTTTT. Translated, it gives CASSRGANTGELFF.

There are a few counts of this clone. The rearrangement links TRBV5-5 to TRBJ2-7; TRBD1 matches at 8 bases. CDR1 is SGHKS and CDR2 is YYEKEE in the germline V gene (reference sequence). This CDR3 region has 15 residues. The ends lost 4 bases at V and 7 bases at J; junction bases unmatched: 13. In nucleotides, the CDR3 is TGTGCCAGCAGCAAGGACAGGGACGCCCGATGGGAGCAGTACTTC. Its protein product is CASSKDRDARWEQYF.

This CDR3 reads CASSQEGWIAEQFF. The CDR3 DNA reads TGTGCCAGCAGCCAAGAGGGTTGGATTGCGGAGCAGTTCTTC. V and J are TRBV14 and TRBJ2-1; D is undetermined. The CDR3 length is 14 residues. Germline loops: CDR1 SGHDN, CDR2 FVKESK. V was clipped by 0 bases and J by 10 bases, with 13 bases between them.

The chain has TRBV7-3 and TRBJ2-7; the D is unclear. Trimming stripped 5 bases from V and 6 bases from J, with 11 bases between. CDR1 is SGHTA and CDR2 is FQGTGA in the germline V gene. The CDR3 sequence is 12 residues long. CDR3 nucleotides: TGTGCCAGCAGCCCAACATCCGGCGAGCAGTACTTC. This encodes CASSPTSGEQYF.

This clone has a single count. The rearrangement links TRBV12-5 to TRBJ2-2; the D gene could be TRBD1 or TRBD2 (5 bases each). This CDR3 spans 14 amino acids. From germline, CDR1 is LGHNT and CDR2 FRNRAP. V gave up 1 base and J gave up 6 bases, with 9 bases separating them. The CDR3 loop reads CASGLGGGSGELFF. The CDR3 DNA reads as TGTGCTAGTGGTTTGGGTGGGGGATCCGGGGAGCTGTTTTTT.

The rearrangement links TRBV30 to TRBJ2-3; 11 bases fit TRBD2. From germline, CDR1 is GTSNPN and CDR2 SVGIG (reference sequence). This CDR3 contains 15 residues. With 4 bases clipped from V and 2 bases from J, the junction kept 5 bases outside the gene matches. The CDR3 DNA reads TGTGCCTGGACGACTAGCGGGGACCTCACAGATACGCAGTATTTT. Its protein product is CAWTTSGDLTDTQYF.

V and J are TRBV28 and TRBJ1-2; 7 bases are shared with TRBD1. V gave up 3 bases and J gave up 0 bases; unmatched junction bases: 1. This CDR3 contains 14 residues. Germline CDR1 reads MDHEN; CDR2 reads SYDVKM. CDR3 nucleotide sequence: TGTGCCAGCAGTTTTCAGGGGGCTAACTATGGCTACACCTTC. This translates into CASSFQGANYGYTF.

This clone was detected only once. The chain employs TRBV9 and TRBJ2-1, with D perhaps TRBD2 (5 bases). This CDR3 spans 15 amino acids. Trimming shortened V by 0 bases and J by 2 bases, and 9 bases separated the two germline ends. Looked up from germline, CDR1 is SGDLS and CDR2 is YYNGEE. The CDR3 DNA sequence: TGTGCCAGCAGCGTAGTGGACTTAGCCTACAATGAGCAGTTCTTC. Encoded protein: CASSVVDLAYNEQFF.

This clone was recorded once. The chain combines TRBV29-1 with TRBJ1-1; a possible D gene is TRBD1 (6 bases). Trimming removed 1 base from V and 1 base from J, with 13 bases in between. Germline V gene data show CDR1 as SQVTM and CDR2 as ANQGSEA. The CDR3 extends over 15 amino acids. Here the CDR3 DNA reads TGCAGCGTTGAAGGCAGGGGAGGCAAGAACACTGAAGCTTTCTTT. It is translated as CSVEGRGGKNTEAFF.

The DNA for the CDR3 is TGTGCCAGCTCCATACAAGAGACCCAGTACTTC. Its translation is CASSIQETQYF. J is TRBJ2-5 and V is TRBV18, with D unclear. From germline, CDR1 is KGHSH and CDR2 LQKENI. The CDR3 is 11 residues long. Trimming removed 6 bases from V and 2 bases from J, with 4 bases in between.